A selection of T cell receptor beta chains follows, all from one sample in a study of human T cells and chemical hapten exposure. Via MiXCR, TCRdb re-called the RACE reads, giving one row per CDR3 protein. The sample includes about 42,000 distinct CDR3 sequences, 8% to 9.5% of them seen just once. This material consisted of whole blood, taken in connection with sensitization to the hapten diphenylcyclopropenone (DPC). All receptors come from a woman aged 40-49 years with alopecia areata. Some clones in this sample may be carry-over from other donors' samples. CDR3s include the opening cysteine and the closing phenylalanine or tryptophan. A D gene is named only where the DNA matches it firmly. Only some rows state a clone size, as once, few, many or a class for expanded clones.

many TRBJ1-5 TRBD1 TRBV14 TGTGCCAGCAGCCAAGGGGGACAGGGTTATCAGCCCCAGCATTTT CASSQGGQGYQPQHF
many TRBJ2-3 NA TRBV5-5 TGTGCCAGCAGCTTGTGGGCAGATACGCAGTATTTT CASSLWADTQYF
few TRBJ2-3 NA TRBV20-1 TGCAGTGCTGGCCGGGATACGCAGTATTTT CSAGRDTQYF
many TRBJ1-2 NA TRBV20-1 TGCAGTGCTAGAGCCTTCGGCTGGGGGCAAGGCGGCTACACCTTC CSARAFGWGQGGYTF
NA TRBJ2-3 TRBD1 TRBV24-1 TGTGCCACCAGTGATTACCCGGACAGGGAAAGGGGTGGACACGATGCAGATACGCAGTATTTT CATSDYPDRERGGHDADTQYF
many TRBJ1-6 NA TRBV11-2 TGTGCCAGCAGCTTAGTTGTTTATAATTCACCCCTCCACTTT CASSLVVYNSPLHF
many TRBJ1-3 NA TRBV12-3/TRBV12-4 TGTGCCAGCACCCTTCAAACCGAATTAGGGGACACCATATATTTT CASTLQTELGDTIYF
few TRBJ1-2 TRBD1 TRBV5-1 TGCGCCAGCAGCTTGGAGGGGACAGCCTACACCTTC CASSLEGTAYTF
many TRBJ1-1 NA TRBV7-9 TGTGCCAGCAGCCTAGGGGAAACTGAAGCTTTCTTT CASSLGETEAFF
many TRBJ2-1 NA TRBV7-3 TGTGCCAGCAGCTTTTCCGAGAGGGCTTACAATGAGCAGTTCTTC CASSFSERAYNEQFF
many TRBJ1-5 NA TRBV28 TGTGCCAGCAGTCCCTCCTTAAGCAATCAGCCCCAGCATTTT CASSPSLSNQPQHF
few TRBJ1-2 TRBD1 TRBV14 TGTGCCAGCGGGGACAGCCCTTATGGCTACACCTTC CASGDSPYGYTF
many TRBJ1-5 NA TRBV18 TGTGCCAGCTCACCCGACGGAGCTCGGGGACAGCCCCAGCATTTT CASSPDGARGQPQHF
many TRBJ1-3 NA TRBV29-1 TGCAGCGTTGCTCCGGGGTCTGGAAACACCATATATTTT CSVAPGSGNTIYF
many TRBJ2-1 TRBD2 TRBV5-1 TGCGCCAGCAGCTTGACTAGCGGGGGGCGATACAATGAGCAGTTCTTC CASSLTSGGRYNEQFF
many TRBJ1-2 NA TRBV2 TGTGCCAGCATGCTAATGGACAGTCCTCGAGGCTACACCTTC CASMLMDSPRGYTF
many TRBJ2-6 NA TRBV7-3 TGTGCCAGCAGCTCAAGGGGGTCTGGGGCCAACGTCCTGACTTTC CASSSRGSGANVLTF
many TRBJ2-3 NA TRBV28 TGTGCCAGCAGACATCTTCATAGGGTTTCAGATACGCAGTATTTT CASRHLHRVSDTQYF
many TRBJ1-4 TRBD1 TRBV18 TGTGCCAGCTCAAGACAGGGGAATGAAAAACTGTTTTTT CASSRQGNEKLFF
many TRBJ2-3 NA TRBV14 TGTGCCAGCAGCCAATTCCGGCCTTTCCTGGGCAGCGTTCGGGATACGCAGTATTTT CASSQFRPFLGSVRDTQYF
few TRBJ2-2 NA TRBV7-3 TGTGCCAGCAGCCTGGACTGGACCGGGGAGCTGTTTTTT CASSLDWTGELFF
many TRBJ2-2 TRBD2 TRBV27 TGTGCCAGCAGCCCGGGACTAGCAAGCGGGGAGCTGTTTTTT CASSPGLASGELFF
many TRBJ2-6 NA TRBV6-1 TGTGCCAGCAGTGCCCCTGACGCCGTGGGCTCTGGGGCCAACGTCCTGACTTTC CASSAPDAVGSGANVLTF
many TRBJ2-7 NA TRBV6-6 TGTGCCAGCAGTTACGCGGGTACCTACGAGCAGTACTTC CASSYAGTYEQYF
few TRBJ2-2 NA TRBV30 TGTGCCTGGAGTGTACGGGCCTCCAAGGGGGAGCTGTTTTTT CAWSVRASKGELFF
many TRBJ2-5 TRBD2 TRBV29-1 TGCAGCGTTGAAGAGCCTGGCGGGGGGGAAGAGACCCAGTACTTC CSVEEPGGGEETQYF
NA TRBJ1-6 NA TRBV4-1 TGCGCCAGCAGCCAAGGGGCCGGCACCGGTTCACCCCTCCACTTT CASSQGAGTGSPLHF
few TRBJ2-3 TRBD1 TRBV27 TGTGCCACCACAGGGGTGTACACAGATACGCAGTATTTT CATTGVYTDTQYF
few TRBJ1-1 TRBD1 TRBV20-1 TGCAGTGCTGTGGACAGGGGGAGGATGAACACTGAAGCTTTCTTT CSAVDRGRMNTEAFF
many TRBJ2-3 NA TRBV9 TGTGCCAGCAGCGTAGGACACGCCGGTACGCAGTATTTT CASSVGHAGTQYF
many TRBJ2-7 NA TRBV5-1 TGCGCCAGCAGCTTGGCCTTTGACGAGCAGTACTTC CASSLAFDEQYF
many TRBJ1-2 NA TRBV18 TGTGCCAGCTCACCTGAGACAGGAATCCCTACGGGCTACACCTTC CASSPETGIPTGYTF
few TRBJ1-5 NA TRBV12-3/TRBV12-4 TGTGCCAGCAGTTTAGCGGGGGGCAATCAGCCCCAGCATTTT CASSLAGGNQPQHF
many TRBJ2-7 TRBD1 TRBV12-5 TGTGCTAGTGGTTCGGACAGGGACTCCTACGAGCAGTACTTC CASGSDRDSYEQYF
many TRBJ1-6 NA TRBV11-2 TGTGCCAGCAGCTTGGGAGTCACGAATTCACCCCTCCACTTT CASSLGVTNSPLHF
many TRBJ1-1 NA TRBV2 TGTGCCAGCGCCGACCGGGGGGCAGACACTGAAGCTTTCTTT CASADRGADTEAFF
many TRBJ1-3 NA TRBV4-2 TGTGCCAGCAGCCAAGACCCCAGGGTCTCTGGAAACACCATATATTTT CASSQDPRVSGNTIYF
many TRBJ2-5 TRBD2 TRBV7-2 TGTGCCAGCAGCTTCCTCCTCAGCGGGGGGCCCGAAGAGACCCAGTACTTC CASSFLLSGGPEETQYF
many TRBJ1-6 NA TRBV7-2 TGTGCCAGCAGCTTAGCCGGGGGGAATTCACCCCTCCACTTT CASSLAGGNSPLHF
many TRBJ1-5 NA TRBV4-1 TGCGCCAGCAGCCCGGACGGACAGAGCAATCAGCCCCAGCATTTT CASSPDGQSNQPQHF
many TRBJ2-1 NA TRBV6-1 TGTGCCAGCAGTGTTGCTGGGGGCCCTGCTTATGAGCAGTTCTTC CASSVAGGPAYEQFF
NA TRBJ2-3 NA TRBV2 TGTGCCAGCAGTGCCGGGACTTCTAGCTCAGATACGCAGTATTTT CASSAGTSSSDTQYF